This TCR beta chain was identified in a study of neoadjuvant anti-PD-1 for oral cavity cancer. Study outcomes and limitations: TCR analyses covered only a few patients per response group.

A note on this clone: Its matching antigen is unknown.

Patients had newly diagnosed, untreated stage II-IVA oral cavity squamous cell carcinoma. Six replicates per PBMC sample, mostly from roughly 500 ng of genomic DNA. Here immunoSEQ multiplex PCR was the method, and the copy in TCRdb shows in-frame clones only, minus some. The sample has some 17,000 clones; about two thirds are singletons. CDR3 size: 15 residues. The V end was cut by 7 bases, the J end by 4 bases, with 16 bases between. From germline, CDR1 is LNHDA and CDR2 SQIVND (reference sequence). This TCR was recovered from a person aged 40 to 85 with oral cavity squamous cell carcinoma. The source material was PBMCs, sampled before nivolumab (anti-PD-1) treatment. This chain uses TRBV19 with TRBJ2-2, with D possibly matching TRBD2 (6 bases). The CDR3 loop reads CASKVGGIGTGELFF. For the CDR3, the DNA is TGTGCCAGTAAGGTGGGCGGGATTGGCACCGGGGAGCTGTTTTTT.